The text below deals with one T cell receptor (beta chain). The specificity of this receptor is unknown. Qualities for individual bases were not recorded, and no much larger clone is one base off. These data are taken from a study of T cell repertoires in cytomegalovirus infection (dated by TCRdb to between 2018 and 2021). Study-wide context: Donor HLA type was relevant to the analysis, because carriage of CMV infection together with the matching HLA type was indicated by public TCR beta signatures.

Instrument on record: Illumina HiSeq 1500. In TCRdb, the public reads were trimmed at Q25 with fastp and aligned with MiXCR, with productive beta chains retained. CDR3 protein sequences are deduplicated, and each keeps its most common genes and DNA. This sample comprises approximately 170,000 distinct CDR3 sequences, roughly 17% of them detected only once. Roughly a sixth of the sample is in the top ten clones. CDR1 and CDR2, per the germline V gene, are SGHTA and FQGNSA. Relative to germline, V is 0 bases shorter and J is 5 bases shorter, with 11 bases between their ends. The cysteine opens and the phenylalanine closes a CDR3 of 14 amino acids. The retained sequence is limited to the CDR3, 42 bases, with the frame set at the first base. Beyond this particular receptor, the publication reports: In both this cohort and an independent roughly 400-donor cohort, the cumulative frequency of public TCR beta family members distinguished carriers of CMV infection plus the relevant HLA type. The ex vivo response was dominated by HLA-C-restricted CMV-specific TCR beta clonotypes, and the single most frequent clonotype in two of eight donors was supplied by these HLA-C-restricted clonotypes.

The rearrangement combines TRBV7-2 with TRBJ2-7, with the D assignment possibly TRBD1 or TRBD2, given 5 matching bases for each. This clonotype was sampled from a human donor in good health (CMV status not recorded). Some clones in this sample may be carry-over from other donors' samples. Input material: CD8+ T cells from PBMCs. The DNA sequence reads TGTGCCAGCAGCTTAGCCGTTCGGGGCAACGAGCAGTACTTC. This yields the protein CASSLAVRGNEQYF.